There are a few counts of the clone carrying this T cell receptor (beta chain). Isolation recovered at least 6.5 million PBMCs from every sample. Germline CDR1 and CDR2: SGHRS and YFSETQ. CDR3 length: 16 amino acids. The sample is drawn from a study of blood T cells in healthy people across ages. Study-level information: Using template switching, researchers captured about one barcoded beta molecule for each two T cells.

A second about 7 to 12 cycle PCR used barcoded and J-beta primers. MiXCR was run by TCRdb on the 5' RACE reads, yielding one entry per CDR3 protein. This table has about 1.8 million distinct CDR3 sequences, around 50% appearing once. The specimen was blood. The sequence was collected from a middle-aged woman in good health. This rearrangement joins TRBV5-1 to TRBJ2-4, with TRBD2 matching over 8 bases. The better agreement between TRBJ2-7 and the DNA end casts doubt on the J call. Written as DNA, the CDR3 is TGCGCCAGCAGCTTGGCCCCCGGGACTAGTGTCTACGAGCAGTACTTC. This sequence encodes CASSLAPGTSVYEQYF.